These T cell receptor beta chains were read from a single sample in a study of T cell repertoires in cytomegalovirus infection. TCRdb reprocessed the reads with MiXCR, giving one entry per CDR3 protein. The sample includes roughly 230,000 distinct CDR3 sequences, roughly 12% of them seen just once. The sample consisted of PBMCs. The receptors were gathered from a human donor in good health (CMV status not recorded). Some clones in this sample may be carry-over from other donors' samples. Each CDR3 is given with its conserved first and last residue. D genes are given only for firm matches. Clone size is given for some rows only: seen once, a few or many times, or a class if the clone is expanded.

d_call | j_call | clone_size | v_call | cdr3_nt | cdr3_aa
- | TRBJ2-7 | many | TRBV7-2 | TGTGCCAGCAGCTTAGTGTTAGCAAGCTACGAGCAGTACTTC | CASSLVLASYEQYF
TRBD2 | TRBJ2-7 | many | TRBV7-2 | TGTGCCAGCAGGCCTAGCGGGGCCCAACCCCTCGAGCAGTACTTC | CASRPSGAQPLEQYF
TRBD1 | TRBJ1-4 | many | TRBV12-3/TRBV12-4 | TGTGCCAGCAGTGGGACAGAAATGAATGAAAAACTGTTTTTT | CASSGTEMNEKLFF
- | TRBJ2-1 | many | TRBV20-1 | TGCAGTGCTAGATCGCCATCGGGGACTGATGAGCAGTTCTTC | CSARSPSGTDEQFF
TRBD1 | TRBJ1-4 | many | TRBV6-5 | TGTGCCAGCAGTTCCCAGGGGGCGGCTAATGAAAAACTGTTTTTT | CASSSQGAANEKLFF
- | TRBJ2-5 | few | TRBV18 | TGTGCCAGCTCCGGGATTTCGTACCAAGAGACCCAGTACTTC | CASSGISYQETQYF
- | TRBJ2-5 | many | TRBV7-2 | TGTGCCAGCAGCTTAAGGACTGACAGGTCAAAGACCCAGTACTTC | CASSLRTDRSKTQYF
TRBD1 | TRBJ1-1 | many | TRBV5-1 | TGCGCCACCCGACAGGGGGCTGACACTGAAGCTTTCTTT | CATRQGADTEAFF
- | TRBJ2-3 | many | TRBV6-1 | TGTGCCAGCAGTAGATACCGGGACTTCAATCCTGATACGCAGTATTTT | CASSRYRDFNPDTQYF
- | TRBJ1-5 | many | TRBV10-3 | TGTGCCATCAGTGCGGGAGGGGACTATAGCAATCAGCCCCAGCATTTT | CAISAGGDYSNQPQHF
- | TRBJ2-3 | few | TRBV14 | TGTGCCAGCAGCCAAGAGATCACAGATACGCAGTATTTT | CASSQEITDTQYF
TRBD2 | TRBJ2-7 | many | TRBV12-3/TRBV12-4 | TGTGCCAGCAGTCCTCTAGCGGGAGGATACTCCGAGCAGTACTTC | CASSPLAGGYSEQYF
- | TRBJ1-4 | few | TRBV10-3 | TGTGCCATCAGGGACACGACAGATGAAAAACTGTTTTTT | CAIRDTTDEKLFF
- | TRBJ2-2 | many | TRBV12-3/TRBV12-4 | TGTGCCAGCAGTTTTGGGGTCGGGGAGCTGTTTTTT | CASSFGVGELFF
TRBD2 | TRBJ2-1 | many | TRBV6-2/TRBV6-3 | TGTGCCAGCAGTTACGGGGGGGGCTACAATGAGCAGTTCTTC | CASSYGGGYNEQFF
- | TRBJ1-4 | - | TRBV12-3/TRBV12-4 | TGTGCCAGCAGTTTAAGGGGTGTCGGGGAAAAACTGTTTTTT | CASSLRGVGEKLFF
- | TRBJ2-7 | many | TRBV6-1 | TGTGCCAGCAGTGAAGCGGGGAGGGAGCAGTACTTC | CASSEAGREQYF
- | TRBJ2-1 | few | TRBV20-1 | TGCAGTGCTAGTGAGGGGTACAATGAGCAGTTCTTC | CSASEGYNEQFF
- | TRBJ2-1 | - | TRBV6-2/TRBV6-3 | TGTGCCAGCAGTTACGGTCGGGGGGCCGGTGGATCTCCCTACAATGAGCAGTTCTTC | CASSYGRGAGGSPYNEQFF
- | TRBJ2-7 | many | TRBV7-8 | TGTGCCAGCCGGTCGTGGGAGGGGGATTACGAGCAGTACTTC | CASRSWEGDYEQYF
- | TRBJ1-5 | - | TRBV3-1 | TGTGCCAGCAGCCAAGAAACAGGGATTCAGCCCCAGCATTTT | CASSQETGIQPQHF
TRBD1 | TRBJ2-4 | many | TRBV19 | TGTGCCAGTAGTCTCCCGGGACAGGGGATGAACATTCAGTACTTC | CASSLPGQGMNIQYF
- | TRBJ2-7 | few | TRBV20-1 | TGCAGTGCTCAACCCTCTGGAGCCTACGAGCAGTACTTC | CSAQPSGAYEQYF
TRBD1 | TRBJ1-4 | - | TRBV27 | TGTGCCAGCAGTGCGACAGGGGACGTCAATGAAAAACTGTTTTTT | CASSATGDVNEKLFF
TRBD1 | TRBJ1-5 | many | TRBV12-3/TRBV12-4 | TGTGCCAGCAGGCAGGACGGTCAGGGGGCAGGGCAGCCCCAGCATTTT | CASRQDGQGAGQPQHF
- | TRBJ1-1 | many | TRBV11-2 | TGTGCCAGCAGCTTCGGAGGGATAGGCGGCACTGAAGCTTTCTTT | CASSFGGIGGTEAFF
TRBD1 | TRBJ2-7 | many | TRBV7-9 | TGTGCCAGCAGCCAGGGGACAGGGTCCTACGAGCAGTACTTC | CASSQGTGSYEQYF
TRBD1 | TRBJ2-7 | many | TRBV7-2 | TGTGCCAGCAGCTCGGGACAGGGGGAATTAGTATACGAGCAGTACTTC | CASSSGQGELVYEQYF
- | TRBJ2-1 | few | TRBV5-1 | TGCGCCAGCAGCTTGGCGCCTTCCTCCTTCAATGAGCAGTTCTTC | CASSLAPSSFNEQFF
- | TRBJ2-4 | many | TRBV6-2/TRBV6-3 | TGTGCCAGCAGAGAGGAGGGGGGCCGGAACATTCAGTACTTC | CASREEGGRNIQYF
- | TRBJ1-2 | many | TRBV7-2 | TGTGCCAGCAGCCGAGGGGCGACACCCGGCTACACCTTC | CASSRGATPGYTF
- | TRBJ2-1 | - | TRBV28 | TGTGCCAGCAGTTTCCCGGGACTCTCGAATGAGCAGTTCTTC | CASSFPGLSNEQFF
- | TRBJ2-5 | - | TRBV20-1 | TGCAGTGCTAGATCCCAAGAGACCCAGTACTTC | CSARSQETQYF
TRBD1 | TRBJ2-5 | many | TRBV19 | TGTGCCAGCAGCAGGGGGAGATGGGGAGAGACCCAGTACTTC | CASSRGRWGETQYF
TRBD2 | TRBJ2-3 | few | TRBV5-1 | TGCGCCAGCAGCCTACCCGTGGGAGGGACCGGGGATACGCAGTATTTT | CASSLPVGGTGDTQYF
- | TRBJ2-1 | many | TRBV7-3 | TGTGCCAGCAGCTTAGCCCCCTCCTACAATGAGCAGTTCTTC | CASSLAPSYNEQFF
TRBD1 | TRBJ1-1 | many | TRBV11-1 | TGTGCCAGCAGCAAAAAACCGGGACAGCGACTTAACACTGAAGCTTTCTTT | CASSKKPGQRLNTEAFF
TRBD2 | TRBJ2-1 | - | TRBV19 | TGTGCCAGTAGTACCGGACTAGCGGTCATACGGGGATACAATGAGCAGTTCTTC | CASSTGLAVIRGYNEQFF
- | TRBJ2-7 | many | TRBV12-3/TRBV12-4 | TGTGCCAGCAGTTTGAGAAACTACGAGCAGTACTTC | CASSLRNYEQYF
TRBD1 | TRBJ2-7 | - | TRBV7-3 | TGTGCCAGCAGCTTAAAGACAGGGGGCGAATACGAGCAGTACTTC | CASSLKTGGEYEQYF
- | TRBJ1-5 | few | TRBV5-6 | TGTGCCAGCAGCTTGAGGGCCGTAAGCAATCAGCCCCAGCATTTT | CASSLRAVSNQPQHF
- | TRBJ1-2 | few | TRBV29-1 | TGCAGCGTTGATGCCGAGGGGGAAGGAGGCTACACCTTC | CSVDAEGEGGYTF
- | TRBJ2-7 | - | TRBV20-1 | TGCAGTGCTAGCGCCAGGGACTACGAGCAGTACTTC | CSASARDYEQYF
TRBD1 | TRBJ1-2 | few | TRBV6-6 | TGTGCCAGCAGCCAACAGGGGGCGGGGGGCTACACCTTC | CASSQQGAGGYTF
TRBD1 | TRBJ1-2 | - | TRBV28 | TGTGCCAGCATCACAGGGACAGGCTTCTACACCTTC | CASITGTGFYTF
- | TRBJ2-1 | few | TRBV28 | TGTGCCAGCAGACGAGATTGGGGGTCCTACAATGAGCAGTTCTTC | CASRRDWGSYNEQFF
- | TRBJ2-3 | many | TRBV7-3 | TGTGCCAGCAGCTTTACCCCTGACAGCACAGATACGCAGTATTTT | CASSFTPDSTDTQYF